Listed here are 31 T cell receptor beta chains from one sample, sequenced in a study of T-cell reconstitution after alpha-beta-depleted transplantation in children. Preparation of the TCRbeta library involved a method that used unique molecular identifiers. TCRdb called the PCR reads again in MiXCR, with one record for every CDR3 protein. The profile shows 360,000 or so distinct CDR3 sequences, approximately 20% of them singletons. The sample here was PBMCs from the stem cell graft donor, taken from the stem cell graft. Every receptor here comes from a human donor who donated a stem cell graft to a child with acute myeloid leukemia.

V and J are TRBV5-1 and TRBJ2-7; D is unclear. Trimming took 8 bases from V and 0 from J, leaving 9 bases between them. CDR1 and CDR2 (germline): SGHRS, YFSETQ. CDR3 length: 12 amino acids. CDR3 coding DNA: TGCGCCAGTCGCACTAACTCCTACGAGCAGTACTTC. It is translated as CASRTNSYEQYF.

This chain uses TRBV4-1 with TRBJ1-1; a weak D match, TRBD1 (6 bases). Germline lookup yields CDR1 MGHRA and CDR2 YSYEKL. Trimming removed 1 base at V and 0 bases at J, with 18 bases between. The CDR3 is made up of 18 amino acids. The CDR3 spells CASSQVSLRGKLNTEAFF. The CDR3 bases are TGCGCCAGCAGCCAAGTCTCCCTTAGGGGGAAACTGAACACTGAAGCTTTCTTT.

This clonotype has more than one count but fewer than ten. This sequence joins TRBV24-1 and TRBJ1-2; 8 bases match TRBD1. The CDR3 runs 13 residues. The germline gives CDR1 KGHDR, CDR2 SFDVKD. V lost 5 bases, J lost 5 bases, and 3 bases stayed unmatched. Here the CDR3 reads CATSVRTGYGYTF. DNA of the CDR3: TGTGCCACCAGTGTTAGGACAGGGTATGGCTACACCTTC.

The chain couples TRBV12-3 or TRBV12-4 to TRBJ2-1; D is unclear. V was shortened by 6 bases and J by 6 bases, with 12 bases between the two germline ends. This CDR3 region has 13 residues. The CDR3: CASRSGPINEQFF. CDR3 sequence (DNA): TGTGCCAGCAGGTCAGGACCAATCAATGAGCAGTTCTTC.

The chain employs TRBV18 and TRBJ2-5; D ambiguous. The CDR3 spans 12 residues. CDR1 is KGHSH, CDR2 LQKENI, per germline. Between the trimmed V and J ends, which lost 5 bases and 0 bases, there was a span of 4 bases. The CDR3 bases are TGTGCCAGCTCATACTACCAAGAGACCCAGTACTTC. This encodes CASSYYQETQYF.

This clonotype has ten or more counts. The J gene is TRBJ2-7, the V gene TRBV10-3; D may be TRBD2 (5 bases). The V gene lost 4 bases and the J gene lost 6 bases, with 13 bases spanning the gap. Germline CDR1 and CDR2: ENHRY and SYGVKD. This CDR3 region has 13 residues. Written as DNA, the CDR3 is TGTGCCATCAGTGCAGCGAGGGCAGTCGAGCAGTACTTC. It is translated as CAISAARAVEQYF.

The chain recombines TRBV29-1 with TRBJ2-5; D call uncertain. CDR3 length equals 12 residues. CDR1 is SQVTM, CDR2 ANQGSEA, per germline. V dropped 4 bases and J dropped 5 bases, with 11 bases sitting between them. The CDR3 DNA reads TGCAGCGTTGGTAGTGGGCAGGAGACCCAGTACTTC. As protein: CSVGSGQETQYF.

This clonotype was detected only a few times. The chain uses TRBV28 and TRBJ2-5; 7 bases line up with TRBD2. J was trimmed by 2 bases and V by 1 base; bases with no gene match: 4. Looked up from germline, CDR1 is MDHEN and CDR2 is SYDVKM. The length of the CDR3 is 15 residues. The CDR3 region has the DNA TGTGCCAGCAGTTTATCGGGGGGTTATCAAGAGACCCAGTACTTC. Its protein is CASSLSGGYQETQYF.

This clonotype was seen a handful of times. The genes are TRBV20-1 and TRBJ2-5; possibly TRBD2 for D (6 bases). The length of the CDR3 is 13 residues. V was clipped by 5 bases and J by 5 bases, with 15 bases between them. Germline CDR1 is DFQATT and CDR2 is SNEGSKA (reference sequence). The CDR3 here is CSAAGTPPETQYF. As DNA, the CDR3 is TGCAGTGCTGCCGGGACTCCACCCGAGACCCAGTACTTC.

Many counts were recorded for this clonotype. The genes are TRBV12-3 or TRBV12-4 and TRBJ2-6; D perhaps matches TRBD2 (5 bases). This CDR3 has 15 residues. Trimming shortened V by 8 bases and J by 0 bases, and 11 bases separated the two germline ends. CDR3 coding DNA: TGTGCCAGCGGAGTCGGGGTCTCTGGGGCCAACGTCCTGACTTTC. Encoded protein: CASGVGVSGANVLTF.

This clonotype has a handful of counts. V and J are TRBV5-1 and TRBJ2-7, with D tentatively TRBD2 (6 bases). Trimming shortened V by 4 bases and J by 0 bases, and 11 bases separated the two germline ends. The CDR3 covers 14 residues. From germline, CDR1 is SGHRS and CDR2 YFSETQ. CDR3 bases: TGCGCCAGCAGCCCCGGGACTTACTCCTACGAGCAGTACTTC. Translated, it gives CASSPGTYSYEQYF.

The V gene is TRBV12-3 or TRBV12-4, the J gene TRBJ2-2, with TRBD2 as a possible D gene (6 bases). The CDR3 contains 15 residues. V shed 2 bases and J shed 8 bases, with 15 bases lying between them. The CDR3 region is CASSLRRGGLGELFF. CDR3 coding DNA: TGTGCCAGCAGTTTAAGGCGGGGCGGGTTGGGGGAGCTGTTTTTT.

This chain links TRBV28 with TRBJ2-7, with TRBD2 identical over 9 bases. Trimming removed 5 bases from V and 3 bases from J; junction bases left unmatched: 14. CDR1 MDHEN and CDR2 SYDVKM come from the germline V gene. The CDR3 runs to 17 residues. Here the CDR3 DNA reads TGTGCCAGCAGTCCCATATTGAGAGCGGGAGGCGTCTACGAGCAGTACTTC. This gives the protein CASSPILRAGGVYEQYF.

The chain couples TRBV12-3 or TRBV12-4 to TRBJ2-1; tentatively, D is TRBD2 (5 bases). The V and J ends lost 6 bases and 2 bases respectively, with 14 bases between them. This CDR3 spans 15 amino acids. The CDR3 here is CASRPEEVPYNEQFF. DNA of the CDR3: TGTGCCAGCAGGCCGGAGGAGGTACCCTACAATGAGCAGTTCTTC.

This chain links TRBV7-2 with TRBJ1-2; no clear D gene. The CDR3 extends over 14 amino acids. With 1 base removed from V and 10 bases from J, the gap between germline ends came to 16 bases. Germline CDR1 reads SGHTA; CDR2 reads FQGNSA. In DNA, the CDR3 is TGTGCCAGCAGCTTAGGAGGGAATGCGATCGACTACACCTTC. It translates to CASSLGGNAIDYTF.

The DNA for the CDR3 is TGTGCCAGCAGTCGGGAGAAGACAGGGAGCTCCTATAATTCACCCCTCCACTTT. This translates into CASSREKTGSSYNSPLHF. The chain joins TRBV27 to TRBJ1-6; 7 bases match TRBD1. There are 18 residues in the CDR3. The germline gives CDR1 MNHEY, CDR2 SMNVEV (reference sequence). J was trimmed by 0 bases and V by 5 bases; bases with no gene match: 10.

The gene calls are TRBV7-2 and TRBJ2-7, with D perhaps TRBD1 (6 bases). V shed 5 bases and J shed 3 bases, with 11 bases lying between them. CDR1 is SGHTA and CDR2 is FQGNSA in the germline V gene. This CDR3 contains 13 residues. This CDR3 is CASSKGVLYEQYF. The CDR3 DNA sequence: TGTGCCAGCAGCAAGGGGGTACTCTACGAGCAGTACTTC.

V and J are TRBV29-1 and TRBJ2-5; TRBD1 or TRBD2 may be the D gene (5 bases each). The CDR3 extends over 13 amino acids. Looked up from germline, CDR1 is SQVTM and CDR2 is ANQGSEA. Trimming left V 6 bases short and J 4 bases short, with 15 bases between. This CDR3 is CSVGTLGTETQYF. The CDR3 DNA reads as TGCAGCGTGGGAACCCTAGGGACAGAGACCCAGTACTTC.

This clonotype was observed a few times. The chain joins TRBV5-1 to TRBJ2-1; TRBD1 agrees at 9 bases. Trimming cost V 7 bases and J 4 bases; bases outside gene matches: 9. The CDR3 has 15 residues. Germline V gene lookup returns CDR1 SGHRS and CDR2 YFSETQ. CDR3 sequence reads: CASSSGDREYNEQFF. The CDR3 bases are TGCGCCAGCTCCTCGGGGGACAGGGAATACAATGAGCAGTTCTTC.

The chain has TRBV5-1 and TRBJ2-7, with 9 bases identical to TRBD1. CDR1 is SGHRS and CDR2 is YFSETQ in the germline V gene. This CDR3 contains 16 residues. V dropped 3 bases and J dropped 2; count of bases not matched to a gene: 9. CDR3 nucleotides: TGCGCCAGCAGCTCGATCAACAGGGGGCGGCCCTACGAGCAGTACTTC. Translated: CASSSINRGRPYEQYF.

The rearrangement links TRBV20-1 to TRBJ2-3, with a tentative D call TRBD2 (7 bases). Germline V gene data show CDR1 as DFQATT and CDR2 as SNEGSKA (reference sequence). The ends were cut back, 0 bases at V and 7 bases at J, with 20 bases in the middle. This CDR3 is built from 16 residues. The CDR3 DNA reads TGCAGTGCTAGAGACGCAAGTGCGGGGGCGATTTATACGCAGTATTTT. This translates into CSARDASAGAIYTQYF.

This clonotype was observed a few times. The chain joins TRBV5-1 to TRBJ1-6; 9 nucleotides align to TRBD1. V was pared by 5 bases and J by 8 bases, with 11 bases of the junction left unmatched. The germline V gene encodes CDR1 SGHRS and CDR2 YFSETQ. The CDR3 length is 16 residues. CDR3 loop: CASSRWDRALDSPLHF. In DNA form, the CDR3 reads TGCGCCAGCAGTCGATGGGACAGGGCTTTGGATTCACCCCTCCACTTT. Full variable domain (remainder filled in from reference TRBV5-1 and TRBJ1-6): KAGVTQTPRYLIKTRGQQVTLSCSPISGHRSVSWYQQTPGQGLQFLFEYFSETQRNKGNFPGRFSGRQFSNSRSEMNVSTLELGDSALYLCASSRWDRALDSPLHFGNGTRLTVT.

The J gene is TRBJ2-4, the V gene TRBV28; a weak D match, TRBD2 (6 bases). This CDR3 spans 18 amino acids. V was trimmed by 1 base and J by 0 bases, leaving 16 bases between them. The germline V gene encodes CDR1 MDHEN and CDR2 SYDVKM. CDR3 region: CASSLFSGRKLAKNIQYF. DNA of the CDR3: TGTGCCAGCAGTTTATTCTCCGGGAGAAAGCTAGCCAAAAACATTCAGTACTTC. The complete variable domain, with remaining parts taken from reference TRBV28 and TRBJ2-4, reads DVKVTQSSRYLVKRTGEKVFLECVQDMDHENMFWYRQDPGLGLRLIYFSYDVKMKEKGDIPEGYSVSREKKERFSLILESASTNQTSMYLCASSLFSGRKLAKNIQYFGAGTRLSVL.

This clonotype was picked up a small number of times. V gene TRBV4-3 combines with J gene TRBJ1-1, with 7 bases lining up with TRBD1. The CDR3 loop spans 15 amino acids. Unmatched junction bases numbered 11, after V lost 4 bases and J lost 6 bases. From germline, CDR1 is LGHNA and CDR2 YSLEER. CDR3 region: CASSPALTGDPEAFF. CDR3 coding DNA: TGCGCCAGCAGCCCTGCCCTAACAGGGGACCCTGAAGCTTTCTTT.

The chain carries TRBV12-3 or TRBV12-4 and TRBJ2-3; TRBD2 aligns across 10 bases. V shed 2 bases, J shed 4 bases, and the junction held 9 bases outside the gene matches. The CDR3 loop spans 17 amino acids. The CDR3 region is CASSLSASGSGSDTQYF. The DNA of the CDR3 is TGTGCCAGCAGTTTAAGCGCTAGCGGGAGTGGGTCAGATACGCAGTATTTT.

The chain employs TRBV28 and TRBJ2-2; D is unclear. Deletions cut 7 bases from V and 2 bases from J, with 17 bases between. The V gene's germline CDR1 is MDHEN and CDR2 SYDVKM. The CDR3 has 16 residues. This CDR3 is CASTLGSGGNTGELFF. The CDR3 nucleotides are TGTGCCAGCACCCTGGGAAGTGGCGGTAACACCGGGGAGCTGTTTTTT.

V is TRBV7-6 and J is TRBJ2-5, with TRBD2 matching over 8 bases. This CDR3 spans 15 amino acids. Germline-derived CDR1 and CDR2 are SGHVS and FNYEAQ. V dropped 3 bases and J dropped 3; count of bases not matched to a gene: 6. CDR3 protein: CASSFQSGGEETQYF. The CDR3 DNA reads as TGTGCCAGCAGCTTTCAATCCGGGGGGGAAGAGACCCAGTACTTC. Full variable domain (missing parts from reference TRBV7-6 and TRBJ2-5): GAGVSQSPRYKVTKRGQDVALRCDPISGHVSLYWYRQALGQGPEFLTYFNYEAQQDKSGLPNDRFSAERPEGSISTLTIQRTEQRDSAMYRCASSFQSGGEETQYFGPGTRLLVL.

The CDR3 nucleotides read TGCAGCTCCCGGGACTCGGGCCCAGATACGCAGTATTTT. This sequence encodes CSSRDSGPDTQYF. The chain uses TRBV29-1 and TRBJ2-3, with D tentatively TRBD2 (6 bases). The CDR3 loop spans 13 amino acids. Germline CDR1 is SQVTM and CDR2 is ANQGSEA. Trimming removed 8 bases from V and 4 bases from J, with 16 bases in between.

The chain couples TRBV20-1 to TRBJ2-1; TRBD2 aligns across 9 bases. The junction had 6 bases not matched to a gene; V was cut back by 5 bases and J by 4 bases. The CDR3 has 14 amino acids. The germline gives CDR1 DFQATT, CDR2 SNEGSKA (reference sequence). The DNA of the CDR3 is TGCAGTGCTCTAGCGGGACTAGCATACAATGAGCAGTTCTTC. It specifies CSALAGLAYNEQFF.

CDR3 protein: CASSLVSRWNTIYF. The CDR3 bases are TGTGCCAGCAGCTTAGTCTCCAGGTGGAACACCATATATTTT. The rearrangement uses TRBV7-2 and TRBJ1-3, with unresolved D. The V gene lost 1 base and the J gene lost 7 bases, with 11 bases spanning the gap. This CDR3 comprises 14 residues. Germline assignment: CDR1 SGHTA and CDR2 FQGNSA.

The chain combines TRBV29-1 with TRBJ2-7; TRBD1 matches 9 bases. V was clipped by 6 bases and J by 1 base; unmatched bases: 4. Germline CDR1 reads SQVTM; CDR2 reads ANQGSEA. The CDR3 has 13 amino acids. In DNA, the CDR3 is TGCAGCGTGGCCGGGACAGGGTCCTACGAGCAGTACTTC. Translated, it gives CSVAGTGSYEQYF.